Here is one T cell receptor beta chain with its context. Its specificity is not known. This sample was included in a study of cytomegalovirus exposure and HLA in healthy donors. Study results and caveats: Sequencing artifact likely explains a cluster of highly shared sequence variants. TCR beta V segments were, for the most part, productive about 87% or about 30% of the time in an earlier analysis.

Germline assignment: CDR1 SQVTM and CDR2 ANQGSEA. Trimming took off 4 bases at V and 2 bases at J, with 11 bases between the two ends. The CDR3 totals 13 residues. Researchers ran the PCR with 60 Vbeta and 13 Jbeta primers. The method was immunoSEQ multiplex PCR; TCRdb's version includes in-frame clones alone and lacks a portion of them. This table has around 150,000 clones, about four fifths appearing once. Sequencing input: PBMCs. This clonotype was sampled from a woman aged 30 to 39 in good health and CMV-seropositive. V gene TRBV29-1 combines with J gene TRBJ2-5; D uncertain. The CDR3 reads CSVARNQQETQYF. For the CDR3, the DNA is TGCAGCGTTGCCAGGAACCAACAAGAGACCCAGTACTTC.